This T cell receptor (beta chain) was retrieved from a study of blood T cell repertoires in COVID-19. Study as a whole: COVID-19 samples from acute and convalescent phases originated in the United States, Italy and Spain.

Per the germline V gene, CDR1 is SGHAT and CDR2 is FQNNGV. Trimming removed 1 base from V and 4 bases from J, with 7 bases in between. This CDR3 has 14 amino acids. How the authors handled the data: Counts of nucleated cells, estimated from reference gene primer amplification, were obtained. Only in-frame clones appear in the TCRdb table, and some are missing; sequencing was by immunoSEQ multiplex PCR. V and J calls plus clone size are reproduced from that table; the DNA served to infer D and trimming. Among about 190,000 clones listed, 70% to 90% were seen once. The V and J genes are TRBV11-2 and TRBJ2-2, with D perhaps TRBD2 (5 bases). The source material was peripheral blood. The TCR originated in a man aged 60-69 years with active or convalescent COVID-19. The CDR3 protein is CASSLVRGTGELFF. Written as DNA, the CDR3 is TGTGCCAGCAGCTTAGTACGGGGCACCGGGGAGCTGTTTTTT.